The following is a T cell receptor (beta chain) sequence with its context. This clonotype has a count of ten or more. The specificity of this receptor is unknown. The input lacks base qualities; no much larger clone sits a single base away. The data are from a study of T-cell reconstitution after alpha-beta-depleted transplantation in children (dated by TCRdb to about 2016). Background on the whole study: Using TCR repertoire profiling, the study quantitatively followed how T-cell immune reconstitution unfolded in children after TCRalphabeta/CD19-depleted allogeneic hematopoietic cell transplantation.

The CDR3 has 14 amino acids, counting the end cysteine and phenylalanine. Of all the DNA, just the CDR3 is kept, 42 bases in frame from base 1. V lost 0 bases and J lost 14 bases; the stretch between them is 14 bases long. The germline V gene (reference sequence) gives CDR1 as LNHNV and CDR2 as YYDKDF. The library was generated by PCR. Instrument used: Illumina HiSeq 2500. Molecular barcoding was employed in the preparation of TCR libraries, with unique molecular identifiers being used to normalize TCRbeta repertoire quantification. Through fastp at Q25 and MiXCR, TCRdb rebuilt clones from the public reads, retaining in-frame beta chains. Rows matching on CDR3 protein sequence are summarized as one entry with the most common DNA and genes. This sample is represented by 200,000 to 250,000 distinct CDR3 sequences; approximately 12% of them were singletons. The ten largest clonotypes hold over 2.5% of the sample.

This material consisted of PBMCs from the stem cell graft donor, taken from the stem cell graft. The rearrangement combines TRBV15 with TRBJ1-6, with no confidently assigned D gene. This TCR came from a human donor who donated a stem cell graft to a child with acute lymphoblastic leukemia. This receptor has the CDR3 CATSRDFKDLSLHF. The DNA is TGTGCCACCAGCAGAGATTTCAAAGATTTGTCCCTCCACTTT.